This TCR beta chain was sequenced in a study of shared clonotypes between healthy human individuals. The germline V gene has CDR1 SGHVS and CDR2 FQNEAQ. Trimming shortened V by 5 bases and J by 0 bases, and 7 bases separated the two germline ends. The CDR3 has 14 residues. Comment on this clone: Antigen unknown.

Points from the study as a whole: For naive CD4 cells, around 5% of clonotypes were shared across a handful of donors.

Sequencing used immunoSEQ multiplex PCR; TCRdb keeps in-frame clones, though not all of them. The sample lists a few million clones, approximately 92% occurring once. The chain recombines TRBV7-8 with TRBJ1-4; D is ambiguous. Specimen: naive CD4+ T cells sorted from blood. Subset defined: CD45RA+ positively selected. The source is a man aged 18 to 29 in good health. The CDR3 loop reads CASSPRATNEKLFF. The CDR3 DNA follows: TGTGCCAGCAGCCCCCGGGCAACTAATGAAAAACTGTTTTTT.